Listed here is a single T cell receptor (beta chain). Its antigen is not identified. These data originate in a study of Ad26.COV2.S vaccination and SARS-CoV-2 variants. Study overall: Intramuscularly, Ad26.COV2.S was given either once or twice, 56 days apart. Whole-study results and caveats: Recipients of vaccine and of placebo showed similar breadth of their non-spike TCR repertoires. Vaccine recipients showed a spike-specific TCR breadth that was higher than in placebo recipients.

Treatment denoted: approximately 18 received Ad26.COV2.S at low or high dose, single or two shots; about 5 received placebo; per-sample allocation not given. Samples were taken on day 63 after the first vaccine or placebo injection. As its vector, the vaccine had Ad26, which expressed Wuhan-strain SARS-CoV-2 spike. Libraries were prepared by immunoSEQ multiplex PCR; TCRdb keeps only in-frame clonotypes and omits some of them. The data show some 290,000 clones, roughly 84% seen once. The CDR3 length is 14 residues. The germline gives CDR1 SGDLS, CDR2 YYNGEE. V lost 0 bases, J lost 6 bases, and 12 bases lay in between.

The sample was peripheral blood, taken in a trial of Ad26.COV2.S vaccine versus placebo. J is TRBJ1-2 and V is TRBV9; D is perhaps TRBD1 (5 bases). This clonotype was obtained from a person aged 18-65 years who received the Ad26.COV2.S COVID-19 vaccine or a placebo. The CDR3 loop reads CASSVGPGDDGYTF. DNA for the CDR3: TGTGCCAGCAGCGTAGGTCCGGGGGACGATGGCTACACCTTC.